A single sample is the source of the 16 T cell receptor beta chains below, sequenced in a study of blood T cell repertoires in COVID-19. The data were produced by immunoSEQ multiplex PCR, yet TCRdb's version contains in-frame clones alone and is incomplete. The sample yields about 160,000 clones, under 95% seen once. Source material: peripheral blood. The receptors here all came from a man between 18 and 29 years old with acute or convalescent COVID-19.

The V gene is TRBV6-5, the J gene TRBJ2-2; D is possibly TRBD1 (5 bases). V shed 4 bases and J shed 1 base, with 7 bases lying between them. Germline loops: CDR1 MNHEY, CDR2 SVGAGI. CDR3 size: 14 residues. CDR3 DNA sequence: TGTGCCAGCAGTTTCGACAGGAACACCGGGGAGCTGTTTTTT. Translating gives CASSFDRNTGELFF.

The chain combines TRBV6-1 with TRBJ2-7; 7 bases are a match to TRBD2. The CDR3 loop spans 14 amino acids. The junction had 2 bases not matched to a gene; V was cut back by 2 bases and J by 1 base. Germline assignment: CDR1 MNHNS and CDR2 SASEGT. The CDR3 bases are TGTGCCAGCAGTGAACGGGGGGAGTCCTACGAGCAGTACTTC. Its translation is CASSERGESYEQYF.

This clone was seen only once. The V gene is TRBV4-1, the J gene TRBJ2-5; 9 nucleotides match TRBD1. Germline-derived CDR1 and CDR2 are MGHRA and YSYEKL. J gave up 5 bases and V 2 bases, and 6 bases lay outside the gene matches. The CDR3 has 15 amino acids. In nucleotides, the CDR3 is TGCGCCAGCAGCCAATCCACAGGGGGCTGGGAGACCCAGTACTTC. This sequence encodes CASSQSTGGWETQYF.

J is TRBJ2-3 and V is TRBV10-2, with TRBD2 matching 9 bases. This CDR3 is built from 19 residues. In germline, CDR1 is WSHSY, CDR2 SAAADI. J gave up 3 bases and V 1 base, and 14 bases lay outside the gene matches. This CDR3 reads CASSEYASGGLARTDTQYF. In DNA form, the CDR3 reads TGCGCCAGCAGTGAGTACGCGTCTGGGGGACTAGCAAGGACAGATACGCAGTATTTT.

CDR3: CASSLSGNNSPLHF. The CDR3 bases are TGTGCCAGCAGCTTATCAGGGAATAATTCACCCCTCCACTTT. The chain employs TRBV5-6 and TRBJ1-6; possible D gene TRBD1, 5 bases. Germline lookup yields CDR1 SGHDT and CDR2 YYEEEE. CDR3 length: 14 amino acids. Trimming took 2 bases from V and 5 from J, leaving 8 bases between them.

V usage is TRBV5-1 and J usage is TRBJ1-5; 7 bases agree with TRBD1. The germline CDR1 and CDR2 sequences are SGHRS and YFSETQ. V lost 1 base, J lost 2 bases, and 6 bases stayed unmatched. There are 16 residues in the CDR3. The CDR3 DNA reads TGCGCCAGCAGCTTGAGGGCAGGGGGAGGCAATCAGCCCCAGCATTTT. Translation gives CASSLRAGGGNQPQHF. Combining the CDR3 with reference TRBV5-1 and TRBJ1-5 gives the whole variable domain KAGVTQTPRYLIKTRGQQVTLSCSPISGHRSVSWYQQTPGQGLQFLFEYFSETQRNKGNFPGRFSGRQFSNSRSEMNVSTLELGDSALYLCASSLRAGGGNQPQHFGDGTRLSIL.

This clone has at least ten counts. V usage is TRBV27 and J usage is TRBJ2-1, with TRBD2 as a possible D gene (5 bases). V lost 5 bases to trimming and J lost 0 bases, with 14 bases between them. The CDR3 has 16 residues. The V gene's germline CDR1 is MNHEY and CDR2 SMNVEV (reference sequence). The CDR3 DNA reads TGTGCCAGCAGTCCCCGACTACGCAACTCCTACAATGAGCAGTTCTTC. Translating it yields CASSPRLRNSYNEQFF.

The chain joins TRBV6-5 to TRBJ1-2; 8 bases are shared with TRBD1. This CDR3 is 16 amino acids long. The V gene's germline CDR1 is MNHEY and CDR2 SVGAGI. V was clipped by 0 bases and J by 4 bases; unmatched bases: 7. The CDR3 loop reads CASSYSMSTGAYGYTF. The DNA for the CDR3 is TGTGCCAGCAGTTACTCGATGTCGACAGGGGCCTATGGCTACACCTTC.

The sample holds one count of this clone. The chain links TRBV11-2 to TRBJ2-7, with 9 bases fitting TRBD2. V lost 1 base, J lost 2 bases, and 6 bases stayed unmatched. This CDR3 comprises 16 residues. Germline loops: CDR1 SGHAT, CDR2 FQNNGV. As DNA, the CDR3 is TGTGCCAGCAGCTTAGGCCCTAGCGGGGCGGCCTACGAGCAGTACTTC. This sequence encodes CASSLGPSGAAYEQYF. The variable domain in full, with the rest retrieved from reference TRBV11-2 and TRBJ2-7, is EAGVAQSPRYKIIEKRQSVAFWCNPISGHATLYWYQQILGQGPKLLIQFQNNGVVDDSQLPKDRFSAERLKGVDSTLKIQPAKLEDSAVYLCASSLGPSGAAYEQYFGPGTRLTVT.

This clone was recorded once. This chain links TRBV5-5 with TRBJ2-7, with D hard to call. The CDR3 length is 13 residues. Germline assignment: CDR1 SGHKS and CDR2 YYEKEE (reference sequence). Trimming removed 2 bases from V and 2 bases from J, with 8 bases in between. The DNA of the CDR3 is TGTGCCAGCAGCTTTGACACCCCCTACGAGCAGTACTTC. The encoded protein is CASSFDTPYEQYF.

V usage is TRBV18 and J usage is TRBJ1-3, with D unresolved. The CDR3 is made up of 15 amino acids. CDR1 KGHSH and CDR2 LQKENI come from the germline V gene. Deletions cut 2 bases from V and 3 bases from J, with 11 bases between. CDR3 sequence (DNA): TGTGCCAGCTCACCAATTGAGGATGGTGGAAACACCATATATTTT. It yields the protein CASSPIEDGGNTIYF. The full variable domain, with the rest looked up from reference TRBV18 and TRBJ1-3, is NAGVMQNPRHLVRRRGQEARLRCSPMKGHSHVYWYRQLPEEGLKFMVYLQKENIIDESGMPKERFSAEFPKEGPSILRIQQVVRGDSAAYFCASSPIEDGGNTIYFGEGSWLTVV.

The CDR3 coding sequence is TGTGCCACCAGCAGAGATCTAGCTGGCTCTGGAAACACCATATATTTT. It is translated as CATSRDLAGSGNTIYF. V usage is TRBV15 and J usage is TRBJ1-3; D unclear. Trimming took off 0 bases at V and 0 bases at J, with 9 bases between the two ends. The CDR3 has 16 amino acids. CDR1 and CDR2 (germline): LNHNV, YYDKDF (reference sequence).

This chain uses TRBV7-9 with TRBJ2-4, with TRBD1 as a possible D gene (6 bases). V was trimmed by 6 bases and J by 6 bases, leaving 15 bases between them. The CDR3 consists of 14 residues. Germline V gene data show CDR1 as SEHNR and CDR2 as FQNEAQ (reference sequence). The CDR3 nucleotides are TGTGCCAGCAGTTTCGGGACACTGGGAAACATTCAGTACTTC. Translating it yields CASSFGTLGNIQYF.

This clone was observed once. CDR3 coding DNA: TGTGCCAGCAGCCTAGTCGGGAGTTCGGATGGAAACACCATATATTTT. Its translation: CASSLVGSSDGNTIYF. The chain uses TRBV7-6 and TRBJ1-3; D not certain. Germline lookup yields CDR1 SGHVS and CDR2 FNYEAQ. Between the trimmed V and J ends, which lost 5 bases and 3 bases, there was a span of 17 bases. The CDR3 is made up of 16 amino acids.

Details on this clone: Other DNA sequences from this sample encode an identical CDR3 as well. The chain links TRBV3-1 (or the pseudogene TRBV3-2) to TRBJ2-5; D call uncertain. Looked up from germline, CDR1 is LGHDT and CDR2 is YNNKEL (reference sequence). With 0 bases removed from V and 4 bases from J, the gap between germline ends came to 3 bases. The CDR3 totals 12 residues. The CDR3 sequence: CASSQDRETQYF. Here the CDR3 DNA reads TGTGCCAGCAGCCAAGATCGAGAGACCCAGTACTTC.

The chain uses TRBV4-1 and TRBJ2-7; D is possibly TRBD1 (6 bases). The CDR3 extends over 15 amino acids. In germline, CDR1 is MGHRA, CDR2 YSYEKL. Trimming stripped 1 base from V and 5 bases from J, with 15 bases between. The CDR3 region is CASSQGAGERHEQYF. Here the CDR3 DNA reads TGCGCCAGCAGCCAAGGGGCAGGGGAACGCCACGAGCAGTACTTC.